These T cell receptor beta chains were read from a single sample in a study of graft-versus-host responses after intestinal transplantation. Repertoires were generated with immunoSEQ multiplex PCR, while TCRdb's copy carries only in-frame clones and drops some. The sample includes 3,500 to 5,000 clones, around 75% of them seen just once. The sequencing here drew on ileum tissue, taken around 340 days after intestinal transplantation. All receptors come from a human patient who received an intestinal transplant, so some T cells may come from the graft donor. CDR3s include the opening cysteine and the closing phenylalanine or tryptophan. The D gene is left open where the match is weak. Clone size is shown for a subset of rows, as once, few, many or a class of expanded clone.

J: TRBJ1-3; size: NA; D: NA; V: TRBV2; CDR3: CASSEGGNAAGNTIYF; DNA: TGTGCCAGCAGTGAAGGTGGCAACGCGGCTGGAAACACCATATATTTT
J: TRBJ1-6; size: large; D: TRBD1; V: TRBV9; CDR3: CASSAGGGQIDSPLHF; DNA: TGTGCCAGCAGCGCGGGGGGGGGACAGATAGATTCACCCCTCCACTTT
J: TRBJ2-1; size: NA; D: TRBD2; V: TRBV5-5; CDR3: CASSRLAGSYNEQFF; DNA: TGTGCCAGCAGCCGACTAGCGGGGAGCTACAATGAGCAGTTCTTC
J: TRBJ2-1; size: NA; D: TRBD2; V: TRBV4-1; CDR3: CASSQVSGNEQFF; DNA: TGCGCCAGCAGCCAAGTTAGCGGGAATGAGCAGTTCTTC
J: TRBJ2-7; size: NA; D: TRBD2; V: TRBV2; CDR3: CASSEQRGGSYEQYF; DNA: TGTGCCAGCAGTGAGCAGCGGGGGGGCTCCTACGAGCAGTACTTC
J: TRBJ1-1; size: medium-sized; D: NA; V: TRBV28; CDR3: CASSLGWGLQYEAFF; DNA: TGTGCCAGCAGTTTGGGCTGGGGGCTACAATATGAAGCTTTCTTT
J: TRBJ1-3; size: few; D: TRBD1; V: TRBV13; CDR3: CASSWDSYSGNTIYF; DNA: TGTGCCAGCAGCTGGGACAGTTACTCTGGAAACACCATATATTTT
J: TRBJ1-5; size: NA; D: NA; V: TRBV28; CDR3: CASRGSLTQPQHF; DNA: TGTGCCAGCAGGGGCTCCCTAACTCAGCCCCAGCATTTT
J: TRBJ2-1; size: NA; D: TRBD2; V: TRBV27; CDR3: CASSGGATYNEQFF; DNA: TGTGCCAGCTCGGGAGGAGCGACCTACAATGAGCAGTTCTTC
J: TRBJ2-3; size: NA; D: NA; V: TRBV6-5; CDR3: CASSYGGPDTQYF; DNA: TGTGCCAGCAGTTACGGGGGCCCAGATACGCAGTATTTT
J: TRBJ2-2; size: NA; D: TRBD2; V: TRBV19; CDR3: CASSILGLAGVHTGELFF; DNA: TGTGCCAGTAGTATTCTGGGACTAGCGGGAGTGCACACCGGGGAGCTGTTTTTT
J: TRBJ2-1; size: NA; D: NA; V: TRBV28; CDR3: CASSLGREYNEQFF; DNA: TGTGCCAGCAGTTTGGGAAGGGAGTACAATGAGCAGTTCTTC
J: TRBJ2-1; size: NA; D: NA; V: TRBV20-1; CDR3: CSALENEQFF; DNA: TGCAGTGCTCTAGAGAATGAGCAGTTCTTC
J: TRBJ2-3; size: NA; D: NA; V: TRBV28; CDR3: CASLRGSYSTDTQYF; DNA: TGTGCCAGCTTGCGGGGCTCATATAGCACAGATACGCAGTATTTT
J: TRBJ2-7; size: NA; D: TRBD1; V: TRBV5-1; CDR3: CASSHKQGAYEQYF; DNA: TGCGCCAGCAGCCACAAGCAGGGGGCGTACGAGCAGTACTTC
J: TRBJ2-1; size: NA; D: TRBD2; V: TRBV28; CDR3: CASRRGGGLREQFF; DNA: TGTGCCAGCCGACGCGGGGGAGGTCTCCGGGAGCAGTTCTTC
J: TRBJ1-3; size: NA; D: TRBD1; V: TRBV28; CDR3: CASRGTGEGNTIYF; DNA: TGTGCCAGCAGGGGGACAGGGGAGGGAAACACCATATATTTT
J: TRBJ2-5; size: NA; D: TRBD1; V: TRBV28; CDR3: CASSSSLTGVPGTQYF; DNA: TGTGCCAGCAGTTCCTCTCTGACAGGGGTACCGGGGACCCAGTACTTC
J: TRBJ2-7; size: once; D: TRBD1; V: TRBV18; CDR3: CASPREDRGDEQYF; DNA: TGTGCCAGCCCACGAGAGGACAGGGGGGACGAGCAGTACTTC
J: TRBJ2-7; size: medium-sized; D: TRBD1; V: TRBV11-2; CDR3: CASSLKGAISYEQYF; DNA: TGTGCCAGCAGCTTAAAGGGGGCAATCTCCTACGAGCAGTACTTC
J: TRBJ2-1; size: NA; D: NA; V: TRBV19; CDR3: CASTSGVSSYNEQFF; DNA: TGTGCCAGCACCTCGGGTGTTAGCTCCTACAATGAGCAGTTCTTC
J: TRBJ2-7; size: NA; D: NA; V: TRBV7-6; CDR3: CASSLLTDSYEQYF; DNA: TGTGCCAGCAGCTTGTTGACAGACTCCTACGAGCAGTACTTC
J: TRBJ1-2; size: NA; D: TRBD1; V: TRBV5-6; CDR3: CASSRTGFLLDYGYTF; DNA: TGTGCCAGCAGCCGGACAGGGTTCCTTTTAGACTATGGCTACACCTTC
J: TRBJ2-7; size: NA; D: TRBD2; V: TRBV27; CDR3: CASSFTSGASYEQYF; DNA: TGTGCCAGCAGTTTCACTAGCGGGGCTTCCTACGAGCAGTACTTC
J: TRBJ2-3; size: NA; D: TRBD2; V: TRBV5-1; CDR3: CASSLGLAVGGTDTQYF; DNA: TGCGCCAGCAGCCTGGGACTAGCGGTGGGAGGCACAGATACGCAGTATTTT
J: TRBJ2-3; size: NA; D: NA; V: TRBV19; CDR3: CARSAAGPTDTQYF; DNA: TGTGCCAGGAGCGCGGCGGGCCCGACAGATACGCAGTATTTT
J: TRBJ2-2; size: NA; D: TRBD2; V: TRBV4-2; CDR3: CASSTGLAGFTGELFF; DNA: TGTGCCAGCAGCACGGGACTAGCGGGCTTCACCGGGGAGCTGTTTTTT
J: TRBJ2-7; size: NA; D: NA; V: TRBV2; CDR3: CASARDRYTPYEQYF; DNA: TGTGCCAGCGCAAGAGACAGGTATACGCCCTACGAGCAGTACTTC
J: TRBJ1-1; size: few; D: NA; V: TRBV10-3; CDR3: CAISDFITGGERNTEAFF; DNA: TGTGCCATCAGTGATTTTATTACGGGGGGTGAAAGGAACACTGAAGCTTTCTTT
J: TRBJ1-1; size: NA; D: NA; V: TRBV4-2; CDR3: CASSRAGEEDTEAFF; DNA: TGTGCCAGCAGCCGCGCCGGGGAGGAGGACACTGAAGCTTTCTTT
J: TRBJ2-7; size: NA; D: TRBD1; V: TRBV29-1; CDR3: CSVLTGSYEQYF; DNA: TGCAGCGTTCTGACAGGGAGCTACGAGCAGTACTTC
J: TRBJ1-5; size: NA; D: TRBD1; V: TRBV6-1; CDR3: CASGATGGNQPQHF; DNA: TGTGCCAGCGGGGCAACAGGGGGCAATCAGCCCCAGCATTTT
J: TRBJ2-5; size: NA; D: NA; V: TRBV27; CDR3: CASSLTRAETQYF; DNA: TGTGCCAGCAGTTTGACTAGGGCAGAGACCCAGTACTTC
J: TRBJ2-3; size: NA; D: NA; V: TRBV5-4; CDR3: CASSQYREDTQYF; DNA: TGTGCCAGCAGCCAGTACAGGGAAGATACGCAGTATTTT
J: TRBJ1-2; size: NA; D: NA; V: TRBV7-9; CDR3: CASSPQGIYGYTF; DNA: TGTGCCAGCAGCCCTCAGGGCATCTATGGCTACACCTTC
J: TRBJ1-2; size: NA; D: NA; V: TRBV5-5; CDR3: CASSLARSLYGYTF; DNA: TGTGCCAGCAGCTTGGCGAGGAGTTTATATGGCTACACCTTC
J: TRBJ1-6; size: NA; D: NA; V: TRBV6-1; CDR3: CATRDTRGSPLHF; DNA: TGTGCTACGAGGGACACCCGGGGTTCACCCCTCCACTTT
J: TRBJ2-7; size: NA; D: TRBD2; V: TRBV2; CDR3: CARREVGDDEQYF; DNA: TGTGCCAGGCGGGAGGTGGGGGACGACGAGCAGTACTTC
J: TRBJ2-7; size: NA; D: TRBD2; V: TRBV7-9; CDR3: CASSLRLAGSYEQYF; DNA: TGTGCCAGCAGCTTAAGGTTAGCGGGAAGTTACGAGCAGTACTTC
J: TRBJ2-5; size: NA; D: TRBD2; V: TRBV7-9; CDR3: CASSMGQGGQETQYF; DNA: TGTGCCAGCAGCATGGGTCAGGGAGGGCAAGAGACCCAGTACTTC
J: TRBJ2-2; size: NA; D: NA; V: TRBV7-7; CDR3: CASSLGARDWSGELFF; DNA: TGTGCCAGCAGCTTAGGGGCCAGGGATTGGTCCGGGGAGCTGTTTTTT
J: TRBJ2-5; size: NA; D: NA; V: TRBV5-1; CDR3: CASSLAPTIGGTQYF; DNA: TGCGCCAGCAGCTTGGCTCCCACAATAGGCGGGACCCAGTACTTC
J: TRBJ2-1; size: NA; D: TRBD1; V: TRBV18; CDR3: CASSQGLGQTNEQFF; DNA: TGTGCCAGCTCACAGGGGTTGGGACAGACCAATGAGCAGTTCTTC
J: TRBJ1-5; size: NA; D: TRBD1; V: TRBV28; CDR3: CASSPRGRREQPQHF; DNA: TGTGCCAGCAGTCCCAGGGGGCGGAGGGAGCAGCCCCAGCATTTT
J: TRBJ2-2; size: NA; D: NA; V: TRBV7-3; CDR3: CASSKSSGNTGELFF; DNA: TGTGCCAGCAGCAAAAGTAGCGGAAACACCGGGGAGCTGTTTTTT
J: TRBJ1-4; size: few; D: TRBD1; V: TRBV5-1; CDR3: CASSLGQGVEKLFF; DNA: TGCGCCAGCAGCTTGGGCCAGGGGGTTGAAAAACTGTTTTTT
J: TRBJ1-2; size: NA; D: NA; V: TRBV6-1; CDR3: CASKVGDYGYTF; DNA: TGTGCCAGCAAAGTGGGAGACTATGGCTACACCTTC
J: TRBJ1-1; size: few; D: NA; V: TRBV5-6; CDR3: CASSFGVGMNTEAFF; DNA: TGTGCCAGCAGCTTCGGGGTGGGGATGAACACTGAAGCTTTCTTT
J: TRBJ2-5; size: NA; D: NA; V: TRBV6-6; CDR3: CASSPVIETQYF; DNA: TGTGCCAGCAGCCCGGTTATAGAGACCCAGTACTTC
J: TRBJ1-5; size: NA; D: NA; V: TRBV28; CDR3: CASSPPGQPQHF; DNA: TGTGCCAGCAGTCCCCCCGGGCAGCCCCAGCATTTT
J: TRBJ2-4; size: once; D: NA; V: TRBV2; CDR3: CASSEGPVTKNIQYF; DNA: TGTGCCAGCAGTGAAGGCCCAGTCACCAAAAACATTCAGTACTTC
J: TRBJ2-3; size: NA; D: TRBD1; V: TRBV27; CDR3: CASSSTGTDVDTQYF; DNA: TGTGCCAGCAGTTCAACCGGGACAGATGTTGATACGCAGTATTTT
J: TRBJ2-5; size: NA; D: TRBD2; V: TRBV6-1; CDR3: CASSEVGLAQETQYF; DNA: TGTGCCAGCAGTGAAGTAGGACTAGCTCAAGAGACCCAGTACTTC